The clone carrying this TCR beta chain appeared many times. Its specificity is unknown. Time point defined: newly diagnosed GD, antithyroid drugs for less than 3 months. Generation of the TCR library employed RNA extracted from PBMCs. A blood draw put nine milliliters of peripheral blood into EDTA tubes. This CDR3 comprises 15 residues. Germline CDR1 is SNHLY and CDR2 is FYNNEI. Deletions cut 5 bases from V and 8 bases from J, with 19 bases between. These data belong to a study of regulatory T cells in long-lasting Graves disease. Overall study results and limits: Persistent disease favored TRBV28, TRBJ1-2 and TRBJ2-5.

Researchers made TCR beta libraries by using iRepertoire HTBI primers and running Arm-PCR on CDR3 regions. TCRdb re-called the multiplex PCR reads through MiXCR, storing one row per CDR3 protein. The sample consists of 450,000 to 600,000 distinct CDR3 sequences, about 13% of them appearing once. This sample was shared with a second study, whose subject was T cells in Graves' hyperthyroidism and ophthalmopathy. That report adds: Clinical symptoms, serum thyroxine and TRAb, thyroid ultrasound and orbital computed tomography together formed the diagnostic basis.

Sequenced material: peripheral blood mononuclear cells (PBMCs), taken at new diagnosis, from a patient treated with antithyroid drugs. J is TRBJ2-1 and V is TRBV2; TRBD2 is a possible D gene (6 bases). The sequence came from a man aged 25 to 40 with Graves disease. This CDR3 reads CASSRDSSYSDEQFF. CDR3 bases: TGTGCCAGCAGTAGGGACTCTAGCTATTCGGATGAGCAGTTCTTC.